This T cell receptor (beta chain) was captured by sequencing in a study of T cells after yellow fever vaccination. TCRdb itself ran the 5' RACE reads through MiXCR, one entry per CDR3 protein. This sample carries some 600,000 distinct CDR3 sequences, 12% of them seen once, and the ten largest clones take around 14%. This CDR3 region has 16 residues. This clonotype originated in a man aged 25-45 years who received the YFV17D yellow fever vaccine. This chain uses TRBV12-2 with TRBJ2-7; the D call in the table, TRBD2, was not verified against the DNA. TRBV12-2 corresponds to a pseudogene. Sequencing was performed on PBMCs, taken on the day of the yellow fever booster vaccination. The CDR3: CASRPLLADLHHEQYF. CDR3 coding DNA: TGTGCAAGTCGCCCCCTCCTGGCGGACCTCCACCACGAGCAGTACTTC.